Listed below are T cell receptor beta chains from one sample, sequenced in a study of Graves' ophthalmopathy and Graves' hyperthyroidism. TCRdb fed the multiplex PCR reads into MiXCR, producing one record per CDR3 protein. The sample includes over 650,000 distinct CDR3 sequences, over 40% of them seen just once. Input material: peripheral blood. These receptors were collected from an adult man with Graves' ophthalmopathy. Both conserved end residues are part of each CDR3. The order of the fields is D gene, clone size, CDR3 length, J gene, V gene, CDR3 DNA, CDR3 protein. A D gene is named only where the DNA matches it firmly. Some rows mark clone size as missing; the rest say once, few, many or name a class of expanded clone.

-,many,15,TRBJ2-7,TRBV7-8,TGTGCCAGCAGCTTATGGTGGGGCCCAAATTTTGAGCAGTACTTC,CASSLWWGPNFEQYF
-,many,15,TRBJ2-7,TRBV7-9,TGTGCCAGCAGCTTACGCCAGGGGACCTCCTACGAGCAGTACTTC,CASSLRQGTSYEQYF
TRBD2,few,16,TRBJ2-3,TRBV7-8,TGTGCCAGCAGCTCCGGTTGGGCGGGGGGCACAGATACGCAGTATTTT,CASSSGWAGGTDTQYF
TRBD1,once,14,TRBJ2-7,TRBV10-3,TGTGCCAGCAGCGACCGGACAGGGCCAAACGAGCAGTACTTC,CASSDRTGPNEQYF
-,many,13,TRBJ2-5,TRBV19,TGTGCCAGTAGTCCTACTAACCAAGAGACCCAGTACTTC,CASSPTNQETQYF
-,-,12,TRBJ2-5,TRBV30,TGTGCCTGGACAGGGAGTGGAGAGACCCAGTACTTC,CAWTGSGETQYF
TRBD1,few,15,TRBJ1-2,TRBV2,TGTGCCAGCTCACCAGCTCAGGGGGCGCCGGATGGCTACACCTTC,CASSPAQGAPDGYTF
-,-,12,TRBJ1-2,TRBV7-3,TGTGCCAGCAGCTTGGAGGGATGGGGCTACACCTTC,CASSLEGWGYTF
TRBD2,-,16,TRBJ2-2,TRBV9,TGTGCCAGCAGCGTGATGGGAGGGGCGGTCACCGGGGAGCTGTTTTTT,CASSVMGGAVTGELFF
TRBD1,-,16,TRBJ2-3,TRBV7-6,TGTGCCAGCAGCTTAAGGACAGGGGGAGGCACAGATACGCAGTATTTT,CASSLRTGGGTDTQYF
-,-,13,TRBJ1-2,TRBV10-2,TGTGCCTCCCAAGGGGGTTCCGGCTATGGCTACACCTTC,CASQGGSGYGYTF
-,-,15,TRBJ2-7,TRBV7-9,TGTGCCAGCAGCTTAGATACTAGAACACCCTACGAGCAGTACTTC,CASSLDTRTPYEQYF
TRBD2,many,15,TRBJ2-5,TRBV7-8,TGTGCCAGCAGATACCGACTAGCGGGGGATGGTGGCCAGTACTTC,CASRYRLAGDGGQYF
-,many,15,TRBJ1-3,TRBV14,TGTGCCAGCAGCCAAGGCAGGGGACGTGGAAACACCATATATTTT,CASSQGRGRGNTIYF
-,many,13,TRBJ2-7,TRBV7-8,TGTGCCAGCAGCTCGGGACATGCTGTCGAGCAGTACTTC,CASSSGHAVEQYF
-,-,14,TRBJ1-1,TRBV3-1,TGTGCCAGCAGCCAAGAAAGGGTTGCCACTGAAGCTTTCTTT,CASSQERVATEAFF
TRBD1,few,15,TRBJ1-5,TRBV20-1,TGCAGTGCTTCCCCGGGACAGGGGATCAATCAGCCCCAGCATTTT,CSASPGQGINQPQHF
TRBD2,-,15,TRBJ2-5,TRBV14,TGTGCCAGCAGCCATGATAGCGGGGGCCAAAGGGCCCAGTACTTC,CASSHDSGGQRAQYF
TRBD2,once,16,TRBJ2-5,TRBV11-1,TGTGCCAGCAGCTTAGTACTAGCGGGAGCCCAAGAGACCCAGTACTTC,CASSLVLAGAQETQYF
-,-,14,TRBJ1-1,TRBV7-9,TGTGCCAGCAGCTCGACCGGACTGTACAATGAAGCTTTCTTT,CASSSTGLYNEAFF
-,once,14,TRBJ2-7,TRBV25-1,TGTGCCAGCAGTGAACCCGGACAGACCTACGAGCAGTACTTC,CASSEPGQTYEQYF
-,many,14,TRBJ2-7,TRBV29-1,TGCAGCGTTGAAGATAGTAGGACAAAGTACGAGCAGTACTTC,CSVEDSRTKYEQYF
TRBD1,-,15,TRBJ1-5,TRBV13,TGTGCCAGCAGCCTAGCGGGACAGCCCTATCAGCCCCAGCATTTT,CASSLAGQPYQPQHF
-,-,12,TRBJ1-5,TRBV7-2,TGTGCCAGCAGCTTATTCACAAAGACCCAGCATTTT,CASSLFTKTQHF
-,many,12,TRBJ2-5,TRBV20-1,TGCAGTGCTAGAAGCCTACAAGAGACCCAGTACTTC,CSARSLQETQYF
-,-,14,TRBJ2-7,TRBV5-4,TGTGCCAGCAGCTCTTATACAACAGGTTACGAGCAGTACTTC,CASSSYTTGYEQYF
-,few,14,TRBJ1-5,TRBV6-6,TGTGCCAGCAGGGCACAGGGAGGGGATCAGCCCCAGCATTTT,CASRAQGGDQPQHF
TRBD1,many,16,TRBJ1-6,TRBV5-1,TGCGCCAGCAGCCCCATGGAAAACAGGGGTGGATCACCCCTCCACTTT,CASSPMENRGGSPLHF
-,-,14,TRBJ2-5,TRBV10-2,TGCGCCAGCAGCGGGGGTGTTTCAGGGGAGACCCAGTACTTC,CASSGGVSGETQYF